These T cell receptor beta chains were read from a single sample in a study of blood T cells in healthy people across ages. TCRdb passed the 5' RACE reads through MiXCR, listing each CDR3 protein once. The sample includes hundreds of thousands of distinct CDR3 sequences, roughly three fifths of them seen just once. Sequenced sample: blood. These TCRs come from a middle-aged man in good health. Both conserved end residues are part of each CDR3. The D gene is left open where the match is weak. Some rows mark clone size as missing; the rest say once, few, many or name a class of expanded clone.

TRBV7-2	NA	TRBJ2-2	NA	CASSLSQGLGGELFF	TGTGCCAGCAGCTTAAGCCAGGGGTTAGGCGGGGAGCTGTTTTTT
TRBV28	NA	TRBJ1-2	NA	CASSTPEGRSYGYTF	TGTGCCAGCAGTACCCCAGAGGGGCGCAGCTATGGCTACACCTTC
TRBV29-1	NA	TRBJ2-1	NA	CSARPTTYNEQFF	TGCAGCGCCCGACCCACGACTTACAATGAGCAGTTCTTC
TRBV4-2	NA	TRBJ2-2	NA	CASSQESDPNTGELFF	TGTGCCAGCAGCCAAGAGTCGGATCCGAACACCGGGGAACTGTTTTTT
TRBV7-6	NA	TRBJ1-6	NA	CASSTGQSYNSPLHF	TGTGCCAGCAGCACCGGACAGTCCTATAATTCACCCCTCCACTTT
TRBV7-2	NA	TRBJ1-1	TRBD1	CASSMSGTGGSNTRTEAFF	TGTGCCAGCAGCATGAGCGGGACAGGGGGCTCCAACACCCGCACTGAAGCTTTCTTT
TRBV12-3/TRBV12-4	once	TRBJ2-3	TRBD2	CASSFSGGGADTQYF	TGTGCCAGCAGTTTTAGCGGGGGTGGTGCAGATACGCAGTATTTT
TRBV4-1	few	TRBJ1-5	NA	CASSQGLSGSQPQHF	TGCGCCAGCAGCCAGGGACTCAGTGGTTCCCAGCCCCAGCATTTT
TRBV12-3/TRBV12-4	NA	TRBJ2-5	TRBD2	CASTPFFSGQETQYF	TGTGCCAGCACCCCGTTCTTTAGCGGGCAAGAGACCCAGTACTTC
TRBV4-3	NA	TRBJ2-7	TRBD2	CASSQGTSGNYEQYF	TGCGCCAGCAGCCAGGGAACTAGCGGAAACTACGAGCAGTACTTC
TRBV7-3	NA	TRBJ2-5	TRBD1	CASSLTTDRDREQYF	TGTGCCAGCAGCTTAACGACAGACAGGGACAGGGAGCAGTACTTC
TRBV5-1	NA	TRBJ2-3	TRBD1	CASRTMTGAPTDTQYF	TGCGCCAGCCGAACCATGACAGGGGCCCCCACAGATACGCAGTATTTT
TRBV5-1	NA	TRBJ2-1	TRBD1	CASSLKGQVFNEQFF	TGCGCCAGCAGCTTGAAGGGACAGGTTTTTAATGAGCAGTTCTTC
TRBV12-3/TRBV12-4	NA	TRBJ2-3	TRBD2	CASSFGGGKTDTQYF	TGTGCCAGCAGTTTTGGCGGGGGAAAAACAGATACGCAGTATTTT
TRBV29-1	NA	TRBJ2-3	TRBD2	CSVVTSANTQYF	TGCAGCGTTGTGACTAGCGCAAATACGCAGTATTTT
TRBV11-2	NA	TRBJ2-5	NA	CASSSRTPRDWYF	TGTGCCAGCAGCTCACGGACTCCTAGAGATTGGTACTTC
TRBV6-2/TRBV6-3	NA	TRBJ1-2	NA	CASSQSRQGGYTF	TGTGCCAGCAGCCAGAGTCGGCAGGGAGGCTACACCTTC
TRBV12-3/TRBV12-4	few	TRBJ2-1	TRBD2	CASRNSGKTQFF	TGTGCCAGCAGAAATAGCGGGAAGACGCAGTTCTTC
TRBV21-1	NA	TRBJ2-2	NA	CASSNETGTGELFF	TGTGCCAGCAGCAACGAGACAGGGACCGGGGAGCTGTTTTTT
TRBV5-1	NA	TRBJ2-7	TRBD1	CASSLGQGAIGEQYF	TGCGCCAGCAGCCTCGGACAGGGGGCGATTGGAGAGCAGTACTTC
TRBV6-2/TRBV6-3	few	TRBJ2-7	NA	CASSYLGENSYEQYF	TGTGCCAGCAGTTATCTGGGGGAAAATTCCTACGAGCAGTACTTC
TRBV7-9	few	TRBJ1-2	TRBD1	CASSLMAGQGFVGTF	TGTGCCAGCAGCTTAATGGCCGGACAGGGGTTCGTGGGCACCTTC
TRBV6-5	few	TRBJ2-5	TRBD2	CASSRGLAGGKETQYF	TGTGCCAGCAGTAGGGGACTAGCGGGGGGGAAGGAGACCCAGTACTTC
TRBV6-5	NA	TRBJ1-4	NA	CASSLSSSNEKLFF	TGTGCCAGCAGCCTCAGTTCTTCTAATGAAAAACTGTTTTTT
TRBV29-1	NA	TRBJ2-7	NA	CSVEVGRSYEQYF	TGCAGCGTTGAAGTAGGCAGATCCTACGAGCAGTACTTC
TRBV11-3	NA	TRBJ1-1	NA	CASSLAPNGLMNTEAFF	TGTGCCAGCAGCTTAGCCCCGAATGGACTAATGAACACTGAAGCTTTCTTT
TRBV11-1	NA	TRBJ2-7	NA	CASTPGPSGEQYF	TGTGCCAGTACACCGGGACCCTCGGGGGAGCAGTACTTC
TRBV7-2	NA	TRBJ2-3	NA	CASSSIRVRVTGTQYF	TGTGCCAGCAGCTCAATCAGAGTCCGGGTCACAGGTACGCAGTATTTT
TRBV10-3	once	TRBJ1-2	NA	CAISESGGRIFDYGYTF	TGTGCCATCAGTGAGTCGGGGGGCAGAATTTTTGACTATGGCTACACCTTC
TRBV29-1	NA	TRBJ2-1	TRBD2	CSGGLAEIQQLKPNNEQFF	TGCAGCGGTGGACTAGCGGAGATCCAACAACTAAAACCAAACAATGAGCAGTTCTTC
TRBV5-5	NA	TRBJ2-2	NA	CASSLSGGRELFF	TGTGCCAGCAGCTTATCGGGCGGTCGGGAGCTGTTTTTT
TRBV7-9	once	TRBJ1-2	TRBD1	CASSSGQGCGYTF	TGTGCCAGCAGCTCGGGACAGGGATGTGGCTACACCTTC
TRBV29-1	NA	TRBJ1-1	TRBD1	CSVGGGGRGSNTEAFF	TGCAGTGTTGGGGGTGGTGGCAGGGGGTCAAACACTGAAGCTTTCTTT
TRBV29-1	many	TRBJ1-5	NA	CSVAGGGNQPQHF	TGCAGCGTCGCAGGAGGGGGCAATCAGCCCCAGCATTTT
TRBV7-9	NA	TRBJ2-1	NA	CASSPQAHEQFF	TGTGCCAGCAGCCCGCAGGCCCATGAGCAGTTCTTC
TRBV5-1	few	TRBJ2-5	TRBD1	CASSFGQGEGNEQYF	TGCGCCAGCAGCTTTGGACAGGGGGAGGGCAATGAGCAGTACTTC
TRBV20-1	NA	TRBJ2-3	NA	CSASGIRGEGSTDTQYF	TGCAGTGCCTCGGGAATCCGAGGAGAAGGAAGCACAGATACGCAGTATTTT